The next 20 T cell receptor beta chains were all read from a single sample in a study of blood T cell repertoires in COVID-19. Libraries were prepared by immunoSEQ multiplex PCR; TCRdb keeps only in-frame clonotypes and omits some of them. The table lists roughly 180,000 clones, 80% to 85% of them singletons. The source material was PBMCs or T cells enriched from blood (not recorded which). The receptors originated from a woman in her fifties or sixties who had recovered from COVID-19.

CDR3 sequence: CASTKTGDSGANVLTF. CDR3 sequence (DNA): TGCGCCAGCACTAAAACGGGGGACTCTGGGGCCAACGTCCTGACTTTC. The chain joins TRBV4-1 to TRBJ2-6, with D tentatively TRBD2 (6 bases). The CDR3 sequence is 16 residues long. Trimming took 7 bases from V and 0 from J, leaving 13 bases between them. CDR1 and CDR2 (germline): MGHRA, YSYEKL.

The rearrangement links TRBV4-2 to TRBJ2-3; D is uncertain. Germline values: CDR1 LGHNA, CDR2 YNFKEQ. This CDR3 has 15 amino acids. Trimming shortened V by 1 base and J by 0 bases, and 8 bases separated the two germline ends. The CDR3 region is CASSQVTKSTDTQYF. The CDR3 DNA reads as TGTGCCAGCAGCCAAGTTACTAAAAGCACAGATACGCAGTATTTT.

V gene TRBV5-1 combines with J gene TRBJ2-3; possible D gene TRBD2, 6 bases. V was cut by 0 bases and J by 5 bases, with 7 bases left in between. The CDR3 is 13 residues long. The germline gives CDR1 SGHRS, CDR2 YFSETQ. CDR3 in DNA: TGCGCCAGCAGCTTGGGTAGCGGAGATACGCAGTATTTT. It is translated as CASSLGSGDTQYF.

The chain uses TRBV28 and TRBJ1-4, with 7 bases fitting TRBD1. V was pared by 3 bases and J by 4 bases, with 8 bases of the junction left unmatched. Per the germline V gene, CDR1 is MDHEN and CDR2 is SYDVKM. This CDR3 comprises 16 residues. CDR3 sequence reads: CASSFGLGTDNEKLFF. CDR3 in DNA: TGTGCCAGCAGTTTTGGTCTGGGGACAGATAATGAAAAACTGTTTTTT.

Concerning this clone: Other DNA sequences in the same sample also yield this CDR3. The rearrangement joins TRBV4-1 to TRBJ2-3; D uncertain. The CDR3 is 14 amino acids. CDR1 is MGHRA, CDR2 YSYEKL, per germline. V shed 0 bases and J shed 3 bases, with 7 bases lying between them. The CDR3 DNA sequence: TGCGCCAGCAGCCAAGATAGAGTAACAGATACGCAGTATTTT. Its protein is CASSQDRVTDTQYF.

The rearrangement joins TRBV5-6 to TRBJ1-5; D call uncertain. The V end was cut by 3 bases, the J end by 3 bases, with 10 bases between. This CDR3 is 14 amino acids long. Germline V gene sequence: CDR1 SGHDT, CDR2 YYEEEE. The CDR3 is CASSSGFTNQPQHF. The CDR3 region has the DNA TGTGCCAGCAGCTCCGGGTTTACCAATCAGCCCCAGCATTTT. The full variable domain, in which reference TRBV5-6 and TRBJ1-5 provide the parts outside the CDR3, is DAGVTQSPTHLIKTRGQQVTLRCSPKSGHDTVSWYQQALGQGPQFIFQYYEEEERQRGNFPDRFSGHQFPNYSSELNVNALLLGDSALYLCASSSGFTNQPQHFGDGTRLSIL.

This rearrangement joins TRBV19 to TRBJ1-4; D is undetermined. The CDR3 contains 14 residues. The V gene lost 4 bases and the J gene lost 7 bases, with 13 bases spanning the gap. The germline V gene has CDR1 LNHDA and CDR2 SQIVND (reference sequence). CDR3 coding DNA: TGTGCCAGTAGTACCCCGTCGGGTGGTGAAAAACTGTTTTTT. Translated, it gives CASSTPSGGEKLFF. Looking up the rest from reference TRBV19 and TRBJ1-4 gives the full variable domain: DGGITQSPKYLFRKEGQNVTLSCEQNLNHDAMYWYRQDPGQGLRLIYYSQIVNDFQKGDIAEGYSVSREKKESFPLTVTSAQKNPTAFYLCASSTPSGGEKLFFGSGTQLSVL.

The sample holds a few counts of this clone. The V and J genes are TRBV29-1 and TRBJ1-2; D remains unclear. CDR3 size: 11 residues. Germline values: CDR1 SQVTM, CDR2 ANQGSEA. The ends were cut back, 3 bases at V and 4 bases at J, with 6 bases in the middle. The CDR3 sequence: CSVDPGYGYTF. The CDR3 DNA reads TGCAGCGTTGATCCCGGCTATGGCTACACCTTC.

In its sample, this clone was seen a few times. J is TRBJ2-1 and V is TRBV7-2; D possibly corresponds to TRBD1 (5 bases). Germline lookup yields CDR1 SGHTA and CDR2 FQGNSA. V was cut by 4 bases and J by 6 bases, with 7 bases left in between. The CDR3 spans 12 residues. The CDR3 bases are TGTGCCAGCAGCTCCCAGGGCAATGAGCAGTTCTTC. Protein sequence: CASSSQGNEQFF.

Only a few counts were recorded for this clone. The CDR3 bases are TGTGCCTGGAGCCGGGACATTACTAACTATGGCTACACCTTC. It encodes CAWSRDITNYGYTF. This chain joins TRBV30 and TRBJ1-2; D perhaps matches TRBD1 (6 bases). The CDR3 has 14 amino acids. Trimming pared 3 bases from V and 0 bases from J, leaving 11 bases between. Germline CDR1 GTSNPN, CDR2 SVGIG (reference sequence).

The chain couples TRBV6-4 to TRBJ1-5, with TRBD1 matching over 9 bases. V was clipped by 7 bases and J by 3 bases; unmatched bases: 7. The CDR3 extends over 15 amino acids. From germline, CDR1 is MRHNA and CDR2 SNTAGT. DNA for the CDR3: TGTGCCAGCATGGGGGACAGGGAGATCAATCAGCCCCAGCATTTT. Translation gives CASMGDREINQPQHF.

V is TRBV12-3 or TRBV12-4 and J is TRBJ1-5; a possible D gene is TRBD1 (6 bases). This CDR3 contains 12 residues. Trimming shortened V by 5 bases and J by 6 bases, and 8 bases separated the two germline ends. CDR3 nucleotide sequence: TGTGCCAGCAGTACAGGGATTCAGCCCCAGCATTTT. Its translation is CASSTGIQPQHF.

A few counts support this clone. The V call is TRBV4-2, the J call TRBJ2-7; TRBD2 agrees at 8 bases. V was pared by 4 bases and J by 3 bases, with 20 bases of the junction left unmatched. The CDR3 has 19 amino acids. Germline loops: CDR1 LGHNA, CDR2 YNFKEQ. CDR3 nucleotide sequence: TGTGCCAGCAGCCTTATTAGCGGGATTGGGGAAGGTGGAGGCTACGAGCAGTACTTC. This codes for CASSLISGIGEGGGYEQYF.

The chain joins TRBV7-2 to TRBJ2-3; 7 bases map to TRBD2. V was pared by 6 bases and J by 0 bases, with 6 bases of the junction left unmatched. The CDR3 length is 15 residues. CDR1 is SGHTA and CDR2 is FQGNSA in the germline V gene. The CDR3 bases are TGTGCCAGCAGACTTGGGACTACTAGCACAGATACGCAGTATTTT. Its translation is CASRLGTTSTDTQYF.

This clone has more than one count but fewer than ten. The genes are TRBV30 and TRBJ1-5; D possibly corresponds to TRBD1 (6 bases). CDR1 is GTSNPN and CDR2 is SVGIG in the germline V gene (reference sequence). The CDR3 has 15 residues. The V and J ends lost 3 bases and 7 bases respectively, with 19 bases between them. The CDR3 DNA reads TGTGCCTGGAGCCACCAAGGGGGGGCTAGACAGCCCCAGCATTTT. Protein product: CAWSHQGGARQPQHF.

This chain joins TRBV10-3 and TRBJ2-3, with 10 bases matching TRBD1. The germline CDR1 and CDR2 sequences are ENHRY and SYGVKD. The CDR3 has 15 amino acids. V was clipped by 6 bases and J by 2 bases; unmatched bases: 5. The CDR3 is CAIRGTGAPTDTQYF. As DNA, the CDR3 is TGTGCCATCAGGGGGACAGGGGCCCCCACAGATACGCAGTATTTT.

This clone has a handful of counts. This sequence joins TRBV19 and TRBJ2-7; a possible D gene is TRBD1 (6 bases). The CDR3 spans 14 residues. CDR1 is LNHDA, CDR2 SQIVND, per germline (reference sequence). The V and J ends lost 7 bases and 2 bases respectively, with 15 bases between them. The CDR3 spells CASKREQGPYEQYF. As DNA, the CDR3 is TGTGCCAGTAAGAGGGAACAGGGTCCCTACGAGCAGTACTTC.

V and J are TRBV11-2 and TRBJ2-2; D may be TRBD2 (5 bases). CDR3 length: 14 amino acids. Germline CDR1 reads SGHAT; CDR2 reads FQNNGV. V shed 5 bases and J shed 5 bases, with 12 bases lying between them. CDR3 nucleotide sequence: TGTGCCAGCAGCGCCCGAGGGTTAACCGGGGAGCTGTTTTTT. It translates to CASSARGLTGELFF.

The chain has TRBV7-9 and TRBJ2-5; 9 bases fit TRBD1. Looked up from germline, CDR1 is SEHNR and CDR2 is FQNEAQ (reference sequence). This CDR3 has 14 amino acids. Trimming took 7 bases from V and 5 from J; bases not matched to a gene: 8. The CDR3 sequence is CASTRTGEGETQYF. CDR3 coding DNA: TGTGCCAGCACCCGGACAGGGGAGGGGGAGACCCAGTACTTC.

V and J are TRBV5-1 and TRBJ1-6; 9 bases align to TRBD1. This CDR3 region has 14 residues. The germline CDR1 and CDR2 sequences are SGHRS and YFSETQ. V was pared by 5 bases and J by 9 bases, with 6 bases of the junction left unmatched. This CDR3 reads CASREDRGSSPLHF. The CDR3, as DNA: TGCGCCAGCAGAGAGGACAGGGGAAGTTCACCCCTCCACTTT.